This T cell receptor beta chain was captured in a study of identifying expanded T cells in peripheral blood. The CDR3 consists of 16 residues. V was pared by 1 base and J by 0 bases, with 2 bases of the junction left unmatched. Germline V lookup: CDR1 SGHNT, CDR2 YYREEE (reference sequence). Here immunoSEQ multiplex PCR was the method, and the copy in TCRdb shows in-frame clones only, minus some. The data show approximately 80,000 clones, 84% seen once. Study conclusions and caveats: Differentially abundant clones: around 1.2 between replicates, around 16 at around 2 weeks, over 18 at four. Variance in clone template counts between approximately two-week samples significantly increased with total template count across all healthy donors.

About this clone itself: The target antigen is unknown.

No infections or other immune events were documented during collection. This chain joins TRBV5-4 and TRBJ2-4, with TRBD2 identical over 9 bases. This clonotype originated in a person aged 18 to 75 in good health. The sequencing input was blood. The CDR3 DNA sequence: TGTGCCAGCAGCTTGCCTAGCGGGACAGCCAAAAACATTCAGTACTTC. Translated, it gives CASSLPSGTAKNIQYF.